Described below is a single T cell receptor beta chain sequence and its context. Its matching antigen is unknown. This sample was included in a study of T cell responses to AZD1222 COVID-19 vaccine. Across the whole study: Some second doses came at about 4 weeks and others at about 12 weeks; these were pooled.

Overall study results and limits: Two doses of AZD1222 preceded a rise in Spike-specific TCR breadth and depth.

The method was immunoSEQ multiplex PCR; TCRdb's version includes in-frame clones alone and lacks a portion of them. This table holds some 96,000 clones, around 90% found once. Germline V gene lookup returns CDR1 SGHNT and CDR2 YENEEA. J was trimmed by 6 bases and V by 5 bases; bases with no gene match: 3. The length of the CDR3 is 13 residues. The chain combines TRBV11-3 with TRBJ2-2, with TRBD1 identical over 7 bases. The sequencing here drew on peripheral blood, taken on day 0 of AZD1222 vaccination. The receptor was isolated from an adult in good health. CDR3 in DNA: TGTGCCAGCAGCCAGGGGGAAGCCGGGGAGCTGTTTTTT. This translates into CASSQGEAGELFF.